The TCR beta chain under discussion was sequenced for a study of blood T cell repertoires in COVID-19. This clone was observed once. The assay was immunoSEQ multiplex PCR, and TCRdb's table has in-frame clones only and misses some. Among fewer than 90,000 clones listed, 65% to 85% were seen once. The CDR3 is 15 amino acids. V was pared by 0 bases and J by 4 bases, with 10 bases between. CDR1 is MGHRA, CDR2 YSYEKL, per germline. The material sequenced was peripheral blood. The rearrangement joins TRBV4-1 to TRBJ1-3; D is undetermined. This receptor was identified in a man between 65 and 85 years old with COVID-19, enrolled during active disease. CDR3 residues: CASSQDPGRGNTIYF. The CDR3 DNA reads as TGCGCCAGCAGCCAAGATCCAGGCAGGGGAAACACCATATATTTT.